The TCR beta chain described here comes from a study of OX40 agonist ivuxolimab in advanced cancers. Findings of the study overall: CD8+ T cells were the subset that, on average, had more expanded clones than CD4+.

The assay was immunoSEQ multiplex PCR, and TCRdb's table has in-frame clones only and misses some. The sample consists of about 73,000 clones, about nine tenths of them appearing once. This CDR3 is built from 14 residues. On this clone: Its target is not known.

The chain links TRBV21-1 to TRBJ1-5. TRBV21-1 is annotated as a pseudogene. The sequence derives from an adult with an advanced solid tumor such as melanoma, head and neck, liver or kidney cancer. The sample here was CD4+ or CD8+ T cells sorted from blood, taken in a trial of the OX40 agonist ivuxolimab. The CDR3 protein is CASRVGPRGQPQHF. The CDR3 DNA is TGTGCCAGCAGGGTGGGGCCCCGGGGCCAGCCCCAGCATTTT.